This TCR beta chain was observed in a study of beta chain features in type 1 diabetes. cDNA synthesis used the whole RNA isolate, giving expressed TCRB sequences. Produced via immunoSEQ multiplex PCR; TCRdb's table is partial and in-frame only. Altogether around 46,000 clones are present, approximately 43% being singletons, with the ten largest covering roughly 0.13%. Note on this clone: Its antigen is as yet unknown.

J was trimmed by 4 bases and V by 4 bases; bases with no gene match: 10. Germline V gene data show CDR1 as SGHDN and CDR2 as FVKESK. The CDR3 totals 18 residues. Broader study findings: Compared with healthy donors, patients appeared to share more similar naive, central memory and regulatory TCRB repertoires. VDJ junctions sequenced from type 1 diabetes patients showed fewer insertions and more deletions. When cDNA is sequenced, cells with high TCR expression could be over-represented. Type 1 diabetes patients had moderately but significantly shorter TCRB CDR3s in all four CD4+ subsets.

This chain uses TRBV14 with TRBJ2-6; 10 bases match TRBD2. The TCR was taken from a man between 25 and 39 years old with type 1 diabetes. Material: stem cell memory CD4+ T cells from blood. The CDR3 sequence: CASSPWLAGVRGANVLTF. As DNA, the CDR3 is TGTGCCAGCAGCCCTTGGCTAGCGGGAGTGAGGGGGGCCAACGTCCTGACTTTC.